This TCR beta chain stems from a study of Ad26.COV2.S vaccination and SARS-CoV-2 variants. Study overall: Donor allocation was to the COV1001 Ad26.COV2.S trial arm. Intramuscular Ad26.COV2.S doses were given once or twice, 56 days apart.

The data were produced by immunoSEQ multiplex PCR, yet TCRdb's version contains in-frame clones alone and is incomplete. The sample carries hundreds of thousands of clones, around 87% recorded once. Treatment defined: about 20 received Ad26.COV2.S at low or high dose, single or two shots; several received placebo; per-sample allocation not given. Each sample was drawn 63 days after the first injection (of vaccine or placebo). Points on this clone: Its antigen is still unknown.

Study-wide results and limits: An underestimation of total T cell responses may have resulted from the TCR breadth and depth analyses.

This specimen consisted of peripheral blood, obtained in a trial of Ad26.COV2.S vaccine versus placebo. The clonotype was recovered from a person aged 18 to 59 who received the Ad26.COV2.S COVID-19 vaccine or a placebo.

As DNA, the CDR3 is TGTGCCAGCAGCGTAGAGAAATATAATTCACCCCTCCACTTT. This gives the protein CASSVEKYNSPLHF. The V call is TRBV9, the J call TRBJ1-6, with no clear D. CDR1 and CDR2 from the germline V gene are SGDLS and YYNGEE. V lost 0 bases to trimming and J lost 4 bases, with 5 bases between them. The CDR3 is made up of 14 amino acids.